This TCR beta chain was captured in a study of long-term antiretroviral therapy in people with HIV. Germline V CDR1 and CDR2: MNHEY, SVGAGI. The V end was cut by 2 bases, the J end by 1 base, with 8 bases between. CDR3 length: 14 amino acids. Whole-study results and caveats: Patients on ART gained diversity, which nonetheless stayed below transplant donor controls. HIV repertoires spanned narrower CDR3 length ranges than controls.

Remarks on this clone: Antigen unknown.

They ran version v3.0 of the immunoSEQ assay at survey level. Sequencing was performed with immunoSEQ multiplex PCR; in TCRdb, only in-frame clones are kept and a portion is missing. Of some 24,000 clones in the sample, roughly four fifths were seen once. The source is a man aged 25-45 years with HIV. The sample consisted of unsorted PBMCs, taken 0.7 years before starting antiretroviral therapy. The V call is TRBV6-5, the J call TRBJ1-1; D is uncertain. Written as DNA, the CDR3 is TGTGCCAGCAGTTACCGGCAACCGAACACTGAAGCTTTCTTT. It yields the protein CASSYRQPNTEAFF.